Below are 23 T cell receptor beta chains sequenced from a single sample in a study of T cell responses to AZD1222 COVID-19 vaccine. Repertoires were generated with immunoSEQ multiplex PCR, while TCRdb's copy carries only in-frame clones and drops some. In the table there are 150,000 to 250,000 clones, under 95% of which are singletons. This specimen was peripheral blood, taken 28 days after the second AZD1222 dose. These receptors came from an adult who received the AZD1222 COVID-19 vaccine.

This rearrangement joins TRBV19 to TRBJ2-7, with 7 bases lining up with TRBD2. The CDR3 is 13 residues long. With V trimmed by 10 bases and J by 6 bases, 12 bases remained unmatched. The germline gives CDR1 LNHDA, CDR2 SQIVND (reference sequence). CDR3 in amino acids: CATSPAGVGEQYF. The CDR3 bases are TGTGCCACCTCTCCTGCGGGGGTCGGCGAGCAGTACTTC.

The chain combines TRBV5-1 with TRBJ2-1, with TRBD2 matching over 8 bases. Losses at the gene ends were 4 bases for V and 0 bases for J; bases not matched to a gene: 6. Per the germline V gene, CDR1 is SGHRS and CDR2 is YFSETQ. The CDR3 runs 16 residues. The CDR3 nucleotides read TGCGCCAGCAGCCCTATGACTAGCGCCTCCTACAATGAGCAGTTCTTC. This translates into CASSPMTSASYNEQFF.

CDR3 amino acids: CATSRPAGPYYSNQPQHF. The CDR3 DNA reads TGTGCGACCAGCCGGCCGGCAGGGCCCTACTATAGCAATCAGCCCCAGCATTTT. This chain connects TRBV5-3 to TRBJ1-5; tentatively, D is TRBD1 (5 bases). TRBV5-3 qualifies as an ORF whose function is uncertain. CDR3 length: 18 amino acids.

V usage is TRBV3-1 (or the pseudogene TRBV3-2) and J usage is TRBJ1-1; 10 nucleotides agree with TRBD1. V lost 4 bases, J lost 0 bases, and 5 bases stayed unmatched. This CDR3 is 16 amino acids long. Germline V gene sequence: CDR1 LGHDT, CDR2 YNNKEL (reference sequence). As DNA, the CDR3 is TGTGCCAGCAGCCTGAGACAGGGGGCAATGAACACTGAAGCTTTCTTT. Encoded protein: CASSLRQGAMNTEAFF.

V and J are TRBV6-5 and TRBJ1-1; 8 nucleotides match TRBD1. The length of the CDR3 is 15 residues. V was pared by 0 bases and J by 5 bases, with 5 bases of the junction left unmatched. The germline V gene has CDR1 MNHEY and CDR2 SVGAGI. CDR3 residues: CASSYSQGGGTEAFF. The CDR3 DNA is TGTGCCAGCAGTTACTCACAGGGGGGTGGGACTGAAGCTTTCTTT.

The genes are TRBV5-1 and TRBJ2-3; a possible D gene is TRBD1 (6 bases). The CDR3 is 12 amino acids. Germline CDR1 SGHRS, CDR2 YFSETQ. Trimming pared 2 bases from V and 8 bases from J, leaving 9 bases between. The CDR3: CASSLEGGTQYF. Written as DNA, the CDR3 is TGCGCCAGCAGCTTAGAAGGGGGTACGCAGTATTTT.

V usage is TRBV11-2 and J usage is TRBJ2-1; 12 bases line up with TRBD2. V lost 6 bases, J lost 7 bases, and 10 bases stayed unmatched. The V gene's germline CDR1 is SGHAT and CDR2 FQNNGV. CDR3 length equals 16 residues. The DNA of the CDR3 is TGTGCCAGCAGACCACTAGCGGGGGGTATGCCAAATGAGCAGTTCTTC. Its protein product is CASRPLAGGMPNEQFF.

Remarks on this clone: Other DNA sequences in this specimen translate into the identical CDR3. The chain joins TRBV6-5 to TRBJ1-1; D ambiguous. The CDR3 is 13 residues long. Germline V gene sequence: CDR1 MNHEY, CDR2 SVGAGI. Between the trimmed V and J ends, which lost 5 bases and 3 bases, there was a span of 10 bases. The CDR3 sequence: CASSLNRDTEAFF. CDR3 nucleotides: TGTGCCAGCAGTCTGAATAGGGACACTGAAGCTTTCTTT.

The genes are TRBV3-1 (or the pseudogene TRBV3-2) and TRBJ1-1; D is undetermined. CDR3 length: 13 amino acids. Looked up from germline, CDR1 is LGHDT and CDR2 is YNNKEL (reference sequence). Deletions cut 3 bases from V and 5 bases from J, with 10 bases between. The CDR3 is CASSHLRGTEAFF. The CDR3 DNA sequence: TGTGCCAGCAGCCATTTACGAGGGACTGAAGCTTTCTTT.

The V and J genes are TRBV7-2 and TRBJ1-2; weak D call: TRBD1 (5 bases). Trimming stripped 1 base from V and 12 bases from J, with 21 bases between. This CDR3 contains 15 residues. The germline V gene encodes CDR1 SGHTA and CDR2 FQGNSA. The CDR3 coding sequence is TGTGCCAGCAGCTTAGGTTCGGGTTTGCAGGGTGGGCACACCTTC. It yields the protein CASSLGSGLQGGHTF. Supplemented by reference TRBV7-2 and TRBJ1-2, the full variable domain reads GAGVSQSPSNKVTEKGKDVELRCDPISGHTALYWYRQSLGQGLEFLIYFQGNSAPDKSGLPSDRFSAERTGGSVSTLTIQRTQQEDSAVYLCASSLGSGLQGGHTFGSGTRLTVV.

The rearrangement joins TRBV27 to TRBJ1-3, with D perhaps TRBD1 (6 bases). The CDR3 covers 20 residues. Trimming took off 0 bases at V and 4 bases at J, with 25 bases between the two ends. The germline CDR1 and CDR2 sequences are MNHEY and SMNVEV (reference sequence). CDR3 region: CASSLSPPGFYGRGGNTIYF. CDR3 DNA sequence: TGTGCCAGCAGTTTATCGCCTCCAGGCTTCTACGGCAGGGGCGGAAACACCATATATTTT.

The chain links TRBV7-2 to TRBJ1-6; D remains unclear. The ends were cut back, 7 bases at V and 7 bases at J, with 14 bases in the middle. CDR1 is SGHTA and CDR2 is FQGNSA in the germline V gene. The CDR3 covers 14 residues. The CDR3 DNA is TGTGCCAGCACCTGGTTGGGCCGGAATTCACCCCTCCACTTT. Its protein product is CASTWLGRNSPLHF.

The rearrangement links TRBV28 to TRBJ1-2; 8 bases map to TRBD1. In germline, CDR1 is MDHEN, CDR2 SYDVKM. The ends lost 7 bases at V and 8 bases at J; junction bases unmatched: 15. The CDR3 is 15 residues long. CDR3 loop: CASTKPAAGGAGYTF. DNA for the CDR3: TGTGCCAGCACAAAGCCGGCGGCAGGGGGCGCCGGCTACACCTTC.

This chain joins TRBV19 and TRBJ2-7, with D maybe TRBD1 (5 bases). CDR1 LNHDA and CDR2 SQIVND come from the germline V gene (reference sequence). The CDR3 is made up of 15 amino acids. With 3 bases removed from V and 0 bases from J, the gap between germline ends came to 12 bases. The CDR3 sequence is CASSMWGQDSYEQYF. CDR3 bases: TGTGCCAGTAGTATGTGGGGCCAAGACTCCTACGAGCAGTACTTC.

The chain uses TRBV3-1 (or the pseudogene TRBV3-2) and TRBJ1-4; 7 bases are a match to TRBD1. The CDR3 extends over 15 amino acids. Per the germline V gene, CDR1 is LGHDT and CDR2 is YNNKEL (reference sequence). V lost 1 base and J lost 2; bases outside the gene matches: 1. The CDR3 coding sequence is TGTGCCAGCAGCCAAGGGGGACAGACTAATGAAAAACTGTTTTTT. Translation gives CASSQGGQTNEKLFF.

The rearrangement links TRBV28 to TRBJ1-1; D ambiguous. Germline-derived CDR1 and CDR2 are MDHEN and SYDVKM. V was shortened by 3 bases and J by 1 base, with 9 bases between the two germline ends. The length of the CDR3 is 14 residues. The CDR3 sequence is CASSFLQQNTEAFF. CDR3 DNA sequence: TGTGCCAGCAGTTTCCTCCAGCAGAACACTGAAGCTTTCTTT.

Regarding this clone: This CDR3 is also generated by other DNA sequences in the sample. The V call is TRBV5-1, the J call TRBJ2-7; D unresolved. V was trimmed by 0 bases and J by 4 bases, leaving 5 bases between them. The CDR3 consists of 12 residues. In germline, CDR1 is SGHRS, CDR2 YFSETQ. Written as DNA, the CDR3 is TGCGCCAGCAGCTTGGATAGGTACGAGCAGTACTTC. Translation gives CASSLDRYEQYF.

Notes on this clone: Other nucleotide sequences from this sample produce the same CDR3. The V and J genes are TRBV19 and TRBJ1-2, with unresolved D. Trimming stripped 7 bases from V and 5 bases from J, with 17 bases between. Germline V gene data show CDR1 as LNHDA and CDR2 as SQIVND (reference sequence). There are 14 residues in the CDR3. Here the CDR3 reads CASTVNTHLYGYTF. DNA for the CDR3: TGTGCCAGTACCGTCAATACACACTTATATGGCTACACCTTC. The complete variable domain, with remaining parts taken from reference TRBV19 and TRBJ1-2, reads DGGITQSPKYLFRKEGQNVTLSCEQNLNHDAMYWYRQDPGQGLRLIYYSQIVNDFQKGDIAEGYSVSREKKESFPLTVTSAQKNPTAFYLCASTVNTHLYGYTFGSGTRLTVV.

The sample holds one count of this clone. This chain links TRBV15 with TRBJ1-1; D gene unclear. The germline CDR1 and CDR2 sequences are LNHNV and YYDKDF (reference sequence). V was pared by 9 bases and J by 1 base, with 12 bases between. The CDR3 is made up of 13 amino acids. This CDR3 is CATGDGRNTEAFF. As DNA, the CDR3 is TGTGCCACAGGCGACGGAAGGAACACTGAAGCTTTCTTT.

The J gene is TRBJ2-3, the V gene TRBV6-1; D might be TRBD2 (6 bases). CDR1 and CDR2 from the germline V gene are MNHNS and SASEGT. CDR3 length: 14 amino acids. V was cut by 4 bases and J by 2 bases, with 10 bases left in between. The CDR3 bases are TGTGCCAGCAGTGTTGCGGGGTCCACAGATACGCAGTATTTT. Its protein is CASSVAGSTDTQYF.

The genes are TRBV27 and TRBJ2-2; 7 nucleotides align to TRBD1. Per germline, CDR1 MNHEY and CDR2 SMNVEV (reference sequence). The CDR3 loop spans 14 amino acids. J was trimmed by 7 bases and V by 2 bases; bases with no gene match: 4. CDR3 in amino acids: CASSLDRVGGELFF. CDR3 sequence (DNA): TGTGCCAGCAGTTTAGACAGGGTCGGCGGGGAGCTGTTTTTT.

The rearrangement links TRBV5-5 to TRBJ2-1, with 11 bases aligning to TRBD1. The CDR3 extends over 19 amino acids. J lost 8 bases, V lost 0 bases, and 16 bases had no gene match. CDR1 and CDR2 from the germline V gene are SGHKS and YYEKEE (reference sequence). The CDR3 DNA is TGTGCCAGCAGCTTGGCCGGTGTTGGCGGACAGGGGGCGAAGGATGAGCAGTTCTTC. Translation gives CASSLAGVGGQGAKDEQFF.

The table lists this clone with a count of one. The chain links TRBV19 to TRBJ1-2, with D possibly being TRBD1 (5 bases). V was shortened by 1 base and J by 4 bases, with 10 bases between the two germline ends. Looked up from germline, CDR1 is LNHDA and CDR2 is SQIVND (reference sequence). CDR3 length: 14 residues. The CDR3 bases are TGTGCCAGTAGTATAGGTGAGGGGCGCTATGGCTACACCTTC. Its translation is CASSIGEGRYGYTF.